Below are 29 T cell receptor beta chains sequenced from a single sample in a study of T cells in tumors after PD-1 blockade (dated by TCRdb to about 2019). Receptors were amplified or captured by the immunoSEQ multiplex PCR assay. The table comes from immuneACCESS by way of TCRdb, which keeps in-frame sequences with V and J called. Part of the clones is missing from these tables; in studies checked, under half for an unresolved V gene and the rest for unknown reasons. The sample data list under 50,000 clones, and 70% to 85% of these were observed just once. The top ten clonotypes cover 8.7% of the sample. Sequences were derived from PBMCs, sampled before anti-PD-1 therapy. These receptors all come from a human donor with advanced basal cell or squamous cell carcinoma (not recorded which).

This clone was counted only a few times. The V call is TRBV5-1, the J call TRBJ1-3, with TRBD1 identical over 9 bases. This CDR3 region has 15 residues. CDR1 SGHRS and CDR2 YFSETQ come from the germline V gene. Trimming at V came to 3 bases and at J to 7 bases, leaving 8 bases not matched to a gene. In DNA, the CDR3 is TGCGCCAGCAGCTCTCGGGACAGGGAACTCAACACCATATATTTT. Protein product: CASSSRDRELNTIYF.

The chain employs TRBV2 and TRBJ2-7; D possibly corresponds to TRBD2 (5 bases). The length of the CDR3 is 15 residues. The germline gives CDR1 SNHLY, CDR2 FYNNEI. V lost 0 bases, J lost 10 bases, and 19 bases lay in between. As DNA, the CDR3 is TGTGCCAGCAGTGAAGCGCTTTGGACTTACGACTCTCAGTACTTC. Its translation is CASSEALWTYDSQYF.

In this sample, this clone turned up once. The chain links TRBV7-8 to TRBJ2-3; D might be TRBD2 (6 bases). There are 13 residues in the CDR3. Looked up from germline, CDR1 is SGHVS and CDR2 is FQNEAQ. Trimming stripped 4 bases from V and 4 bases from J, with 9 bases between. The CDR3 DNA follows: TGTGCCAGCAGCTGGGACTTCTCAGATACGCAGTATTTT. This translates into CASSWDFSDTQYF. Together with reference TRBV7-8 and TRBJ2-3, the CDR3 gives the full variable domain: GAGVSQSPRYKVAKRGQDVALRCDPISGHVSLFWYQQALGQGPEFLTYFQNEAQLDKSGLPSDRFFAERPEGSVSTLKIQRTQQEDSAVYLCASSWDFSDTQYFGPGTRLTVL.

The chain joins TRBV14 to TRBJ2-3; D is unresolved. CDR3 length equals 12 residues. Per the germline V gene, CDR1 is SGHDN and CDR2 is FVKESK. Trimming left V 4 bases short and J 6 bases short, with 8 bases between. As DNA, the CDR3 is TGTGCCAGCAGCCTGTTTAGGGATACGCAGTATTTT. It encodes CASSLFRDTQYF.

Only one count was recorded for this clone. The chain couples TRBV27 to TRBJ1-2; 8 bases agree with TRBD1. Germline V gene sequence: CDR1 MNHEY, CDR2 SMNVEV (reference sequence). Trimming at V came to 1 base and at J to 5 bases, leaving 6 bases not matched to a gene. CDR3 length: 15 amino acids. Written as DNA, the CDR3 is TGTGCCAGCAGTTTATGGGGACAGGCGGAGTATGGCTACACCTTC. Protein: CASSLWGQAEYGYTF.

The chain carries TRBV14 and TRBJ2-1; D remains ambiguous. Trimming removed 3 bases from V and 0 bases from J, with 18 bases in between. The CDR3 is made up of 18 amino acids. The V gene's germline CDR1 is SGHDN and CDR2 FVKESK. The CDR3 here is CASSHLVMQSISYNEQFF. The CDR3 DNA reads TGTGCCAGCAGCCACCTAGTGATGCAATCAATCTCCTACAATGAGCAGTTCTTC.

V gene TRBV27 combines with J gene TRBJ2-1; D unresolved. Trimming removed 2 bases from V and 4 bases from J, with 9 bases in between. The V gene's germline CDR1 is MNHEY and CDR2 SMNVEV (reference sequence). This CDR3 region has 14 residues. The chain's CDR3 is CASSLNTYYNEQFF. DNA for the CDR3: TGTGCCAGCAGTTTAAATACCTATTACAATGAGCAGTTCTTC.

This clone was seen once. This chain links TRBV28 with TRBJ1-2; a weak D match, TRBD1 (5 bases). Per the germline V gene, CDR1 is MDHEN and CDR2 is SYDVKM. The length of the CDR3 is 12 residues. V dropped 10 bases and J dropped 5 bases, with 14 bases sitting between them. The CDR3 bases are TGTGCCATAAAGGGGCAGACTTATGGCTACACCTTC. Translating gives CAIKGQTYGYTF.

This chain joins TRBV6-6 and TRBJ2-2; D might be TRBD1 (6 bases). This CDR3 has 16 amino acids. Germline V gene lookup returns CDR1 MNHNY and CDR2 SVGAGI (reference sequence). Trimming removed 5 bases from V and 7 bases from J, with 20 bases in between. CDR3 coding DNA: TGTGCCAGCAGTCCTCGGACAGTTCGGCTGGTCGGGGAGCTGTTTTTT. It codes for CASSPRTVRLVGELFF.

This clone appeared once. The chain joins TRBV6-6 to TRBJ2-2; D assignment may be TRBD1 or TRBD2 (5 bases each). The CDR3 runs 14 residues. Germline V lookup: CDR1 MNHNY, CDR2 SVGAGI (reference sequence). Deletions cut 6 bases from V and 3 bases from J, with 11 bases between. CDR3 nucleotides: TGTGCCAGCAGCCCGGGACCCCACACCGGGGAGCTGTTTTTT. It codes for CASSPGPHTGELFF.

CDR3 in amino acids: CASSIMGQGNEQYF. CDR3 DNA: TGTGCCAGTAGTATCATGGGACAGGGTAACGAGCAGTACTTC. This chain connects TRBV19 to TRBJ2-7; 9 bases are a match to TRBD1. Germline lookup yields CDR1 LNHDA and CDR2 SQIVND (reference sequence). Losses at the gene ends were 3 bases for V and 5 bases for J; bases not matched to a gene: 5. The CDR3 extends over 14 amino acids.

V gene TRBV13 combines with J gene TRBJ2-1, with TRBD2 matching over 16 bases. CDR1 and CDR2 from the germline V gene are PRHDT and FYEKMQ (reference sequence). The CDR3 contains 15 residues. Unmatched junction bases numbered 3, after V lost 5 bases and J lost 8 bases. The CDR3 loop is CASSTGTSGRDEQFF. CDR3 in DNA: TGTGCCAGCAGCACCGGGACTAGCGGGAGGGATGAGCAGTTCTTC.

The rearrangement links TRBV19 to TRBJ2-7; D is perhaps TRBD1 (7 bases). This CDR3 is 16 amino acids long. Germline-derived CDR1 and CDR2 are LNHDA and SQIVND (reference sequence). Trimming removed 5 bases from V and 0 bases from J, with 17 bases in between. The CDR3 nucleotides are TGTGCCAGTAGTTCATCAGACAGGGAGGTCTCCTACGAGCAGTACTTC. This codes for CASSSSDREVSYEQYF.

This clone turned up a few times. The CDR3 spells CASSQGVARSGNTIYF. CDR3 DNA sequence: TGCGCCAGCAGCCAAGGCGTCGCTCGATCTGGAAACACCATATATTTT. This rearrangement joins TRBV4-1 to TRBJ1-3; D ambiguous. Germline-derived CDR1 and CDR2 are MGHRA and YSYEKL. The ends were cut back, 1 base at V and 1 base at J, with 11 bases in the middle. The CDR3 has 16 residues.

The chain couples TRBV20-1 to TRBJ2-3; D is tentatively TRBD1 or TRBD2 (5 bases each). The germline gives CDR1 DFQATT, CDR2 SNEGSKA (reference sequence). This CDR3 contains 13 residues. V lost 3 bases and J 3 bases, leaving 10 bases between the germline ends. The CDR3 DNA sequence: TGCAGTGCTAGTCCCGGGGCAACAGATACGCAGTATTTT. Its protein product is CSASPGATDTQYF.

The genes are TRBV6-2 or TRBV6-3 and TRBJ1-2; possibly TRBD1 for D (5 bases). CDR1 is MNHEY and CDR2 is SVGEGT in the germline V gene. The CDR3 is 14 amino acids. The V gene lost 0 bases and the J gene lost 4 bases, with 9 bases spanning the gap. The CDR3 protein is CASSYSDRVYGYTF. In DNA form, the CDR3 reads TGTGCCAGCAGTTACTCCGACAGAGTCTATGGCTACACCTTC.

The rearrangement uses TRBV2 and TRBJ2-7, with D tentatively TRBD1 (5 bases). Trimming took off 5 bases at V and 6 bases at J, with 11 bases between the two ends. There are 12 residues in the CDR3. Germline V gene sequence: CDR1 SNHLY, CDR2 FYNNEI. This CDR3 reads CASSTRVGEQYF. The DNA for the CDR3 is TGTGCCAGCAGTACCAGGGTAGGCGAGCAGTACTTC.

The chain couples TRBV10-2 to TRBJ2-3; 9 nucleotides align to TRBD2. CDR3 length: 17 amino acids. The germline gives CDR1 WSHSY, CDR2 SAAADI. V was pared by 4 bases and J by 1 base, with 9 bases of the junction left unmatched. CDR3 coding DNA: TGCGCCAGCAGTGTAGTTGGTAGCGGGGGTGGCACAGATACGCAGTATTTT. It encodes CASSVVGSGGGTDTQYF.

This clone was detected only a few times. The chain links TRBV28 to TRBJ2-7; a possible D gene is TRBD1 (6 bases). V was shortened by 4 bases and J by 3 bases, with 16 bases between the two germline ends. In germline, CDR1 is MDHEN, CDR2 SYDVKM. The CDR3 is made up of 15 amino acids. The CDR3 reads CASSSYGGFGYEQYF. CDR3 bases: TGTGCCAGCAGTTCCTATGGGGGCTTCGGCTACGAGCAGTACTTC.

This rearrangement joins TRBV6-5 to TRBJ1-1; 7 positions agree with TRBD1. The CDR3 extends over 14 amino acids. Germline V lookup: CDR1 MNHEY, CDR2 SVGAGI. Unmatched junction bases numbered 4, after V lost 3 bases and J lost 3 bases. The CDR3 coding sequence is TGTGCCAGCAGTTATGACAGGGCTGACACTGAAGCTTTCTTT. This gives the protein CASSYDRADTEAFF.

For this clone: At the DNA level, this CDR3 is encoded by other sequences in the same sample as well. The J gene is TRBJ2-2, the V gene TRBV2; 7 bases line up with TRBD1. This CDR3 has 14 residues. With V trimmed by 5 bases and J by 2 bases, 2 bases remained unmatched. The V gene's germline CDR1 is SNHLY and CDR2 FYNNEI. The CDR3 protein is CASSWDRNTGELFF. The CDR3 region has the DNA TGTGCCAGCAGTTGGGACAGAAACACCGGGGAGCTGTTTTTT.

The V call is TRBV5-1, the J call TRBJ1-4; 9 bases are shared with TRBD1. V lost 0 bases to trimming and J lost 8 bases; unmatched junction nucleotides: 5. Germline CDR1 and CDR2: SGHRS and YFSETQ. The CDR3 runs 15 residues. CDR3 bases: TGCGCCAGCAGCTTGGCACAGGGGGCCGGGGAAAAACTGTTTTTT. Amino acids: CASSLAQGAGEKLFF. The whole variable domain, filled in from reference TRBV5-1 and TRBJ1-4, reads KAGVTQTPRYLIKTRGQQVTLSCSPISGHRSVSWYQQTPGQGLQFLFEYFSETQRNKGNFPGRFSGRQFSNSRSEMNVSTLELGDSALYLCASSLAQGAGEKLFFGSGTQLSVL.

The rearrangement joins TRBV19 to TRBJ2-7, with 8 bases matching TRBD1. The CDR3 loop spans 16 amino acids. The V and J ends lost 5 bases and 0 bases, in that order; junction bases with no gene match: 9. CDR1 and CDR2 (germline): LNHDA, SQIVND (reference sequence). CDR3 in amino acids: CASSLQPTGVSYEQYF. In nucleotides, the CDR3 is TGTGCCAGTAGTCTCCAACCGACAGGGGTCTCCTACGAGCAGTACTTC.

This rearrangement joins TRBV9 to TRBJ1-1; D gene uncertain. This CDR3 contains 12 residues. The V and J ends lost 3 bases and 5 bases respectively, with 8 bases between them. Germline CDR1 and CDR2: SGDLS and YYNGEE. The CDR3 region is CASSAGGTEAFF. CDR3 coding DNA: TGTGCCAGCAGCGCCGGTGGGACTGAAGCTTTCTTT. The variable domain in full, completed from reference TRBV9 and TRBJ1-1, reads DSGVTQTPKHLITATGQRVTLRCSPRSGDLSVYWYQQSLDQGLQFLIQYYNGEERAKGNILERFSAQQFPDLHSELNLSSLELGDSALYFCASSAGGTEAFFGQGTRLTVV.

The chain is built from TRBV7-6 and TRBJ2-3; 11 nucleotides match TRBD2. Germline V CDR1 and CDR2: SGHVS, FNYEAQ. Germline trimming cut 1 base from V and 2 bases from J; bases unmatched to any gene: 8. This CDR3 contains 18 residues. The CDR3 coding sequence is TGTGCCAGCAGCTTAGGGGGGACTAGCGGCGTCTCCACAGATACGCAGTATTTT. The encoded protein is CASSLGGTSGVSTDTQYF.

This clone is deemed medium-sized. The chain combines TRBV5-1 with TRBJ2-3; D unresolved. This CDR3 comprises 13 residues. V lost 4 bases, J lost 6 bases, and 12 bases lay in between. The germline gives CDR1 SGHRS, CDR2 YFSETQ. In nucleotides, the CDR3 is TGCGCCAGCAGCACCATCCTGGGGGATACGCAGTATTTT. Amino acids: CASSTILGDTQYF.

The chain joins TRBV6-5 to TRBJ1-1; D remains unclear. The CDR3 extends over 12 amino acids. CDR1 MNHEY and CDR2 SVGAGI come from the germline V gene. V was clipped by 10 bases and J by 1 base, with 10 bases between them. The CDR3 coding sequence is TGTGCCACCGAGTCGGGGAACACTGAAGCTTTCTTT. Amino acid sequence: CATESGNTEAFF.

The chain combines TRBV20-1 with TRBJ1-2; the D is unclear. The CDR3 covers 11 residues. Germline CDR1 DFQATT, CDR2 SNEGSKA (reference sequence). V was shortened by 6 bases and J by 8 bases, with 13 bases between the two germline ends. The CDR3 DNA reads as TGCAGTGCAGGGAGGGAAGGCGGCTACACCTTC. Its protein product is CSAGREGGYTF.

The gene calls are TRBV6-4 and TRBJ1-6; D might be TRBD1 (6 bases). V was pared by 0 bases and J by 10 bases, with 13 bases between. Germline V gene lookup returns CDR1 MRHNA and CDR2 SNTAGT. The CDR3 covers 15 residues. CDR3 loop: CASSDSGGGGSPLHF. The CDR3 DNA follows: TGTGCCAGCAGTGACTCGGGGGGCGGTGGCTCACCCCTCCACTTT.